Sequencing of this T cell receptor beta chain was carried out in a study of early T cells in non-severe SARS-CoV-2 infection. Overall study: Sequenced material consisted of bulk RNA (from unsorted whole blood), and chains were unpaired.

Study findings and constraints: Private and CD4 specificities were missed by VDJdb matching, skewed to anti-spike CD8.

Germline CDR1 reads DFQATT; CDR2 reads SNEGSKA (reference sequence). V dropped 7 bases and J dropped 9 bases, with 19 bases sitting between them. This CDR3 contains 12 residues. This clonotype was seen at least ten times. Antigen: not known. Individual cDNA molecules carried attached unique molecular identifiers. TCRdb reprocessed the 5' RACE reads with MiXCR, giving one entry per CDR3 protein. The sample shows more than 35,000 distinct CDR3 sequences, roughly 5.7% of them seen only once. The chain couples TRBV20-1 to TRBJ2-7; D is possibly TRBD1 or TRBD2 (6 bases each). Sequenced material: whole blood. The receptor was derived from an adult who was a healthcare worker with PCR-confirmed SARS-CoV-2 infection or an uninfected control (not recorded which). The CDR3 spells CSVKRRGFGQYF. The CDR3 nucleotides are TGCAGTGTTAAGAGGAGGGGGTTCGGGCAGTACTTC.